This T cell receptor beta chain was sequenced during a study of T cell responses to AZD1222 COVID-19 vaccine (dated by TCRdb to 2020 to 2022). About the investigation overall: AZD1222 recipients whose second dose came at about 4 weeks and those whose second dose came at about 12 weeks were combined into one group, since spike-specific TCR depth and breadth did not differ between the two schedules. TCR sequencing was performed for 230 to 250 trial participants, of whom around 200 were given two doses of AZD1222 and around 25 were given two doses of MenACWY control vaccine. Trial participants were enrolled into age subgroups of 18-55, 56-69 and 70-plus years, which contained roughly 140, 27 and 60 TCR-sequenced participants, respectively.

The CDR3 regions of human TCRbeta chains were subjected to immunosequencing. Processing in the source paper ran as follows. Repertoire TCRs were matched against a reference library of SARS-CoV-2-specific TCRs generated with the MIRA antigen-specificity platform. Breadth was defined as the fraction of unique TCRs that were SARS-CoV-2-associated, and depth was defined as the fraction of total T cells that were SARS-CoV-2-associated. Using the MIRA data, each spike-specific TCR was assigned both to the spike region to which the TCR was reactive and to a CD4 or CD8 class. Log10-transformed breadth and depth values were compared by one-way ANOVA with Sidak's multiple comparisons tests. In TCRdb, the immuneACCESS table is reduced to in-frame sequences with V and J assigned. These tables do not hold every clone; where another copy was compared, an unresolved V gene accounts for under half, and the others remain unexplained. Clone size and V and J calls were adopted from that table, with D and trimming inferred from the DNA. Here the sample has 150,000 to 200,000 clones; just under 95% occur a single time. The ten biggest clones cover approximately 0.88% of the sample.

In the paper's terms, the time point label means: baseline before first vaccination. Samples from vaccinated people were obtained from the UK trials COV001 and COV002, which included a single-blind randomized controlled phase 2/3 trial of AZD1222 (ChAdOx1 nCoV-19) in healthy adults. For TCRbeta chain sequencing, PBMC samples from trial participants were taken at day 0 and at day 28 after the second dose. Its CDR3 holds 12 amino acids, cysteine through phenylalanine. Of the read, only the CDR3 DNA is kept; its 36 bases are in frame from base 1. The CDR1 and CDR2 encoded by the germline V gene are MDHEN and SYDVKM. V loses 3 bases, J loses 4 bases, and the germline ends lie 4 bases apart. About this clone itself: Its antigen is still unknown. The sample holds no much larger clone one base away, and base qualities are not on file. This sample includes further DNA sequences coding for the same CDR3.

Study-level results and caveats: Conclusions about previously exposed vaccinees were limited because only 6 or 7 AZD1222 recipients were SARS-CoV-2 seropositive at baseline. Vaccine-associated CD4 TCRs spanned the whole spike protein, with dominant responses in regions 160-218 and 743-854. Because no day 14 peak-response samples were available, repertoires were characterized only after the peak T cell response. The 56-69-year group was small, and its depth increase did not reach significance, likely because of low power. After two AZD1222 doses, spike-specific TCR breadth and depth were significantly higher than at day 0 and than in MenACWY recipients. Participants were mostly white British and included more females than males, and it was suggested by the authors that clonal diversity may have been underestimated. Nearly half of unique spike-specific TCRs reportedly recognized epitopes outside regions mutated in the B.1.351 and B.1.1.7 variants.

The sample here was peripheral blood, taken on day 0 of AZD1222 vaccination. Recombination linked TRBV28 to TRBJ1-3; the D gene cannot be named for sure. This receptor was taken from an adult in good health. Read as DNA, the sequence is TGTGCCAGCAGTTTGACCGGAAACACCATATATTTT. It encodes CASSLTGNTIYF. The variable domain in full, with residues beyond the CDR3 obtained from the reference TRBV28 and TRBJ1-3 genes, is DVKVTQSSRYLVKRTGEKVFLECVQDMDHENMFWYRQDPGLGLRLIYFSYDVKMKEKGDIPEGYSVSREKKERFSLILESASTNQTSMYLCASSLTGNTIYFGEGSWLTVV.